The 2 T cell receptor beta chains listed next were all sequenced from one sample in a study of blood T cell repertoires in COVID-19. Some clones are missing from TCRdb's copy, which holds only in-frame ones; the method was immunoSEQ multiplex PCR. The sample carries about 210,000 clones, about nine tenths recorded once. Sequencing was performed on peripheral blood. The receptors originated from a woman in her thirties or forties with acute or convalescent COVID-19.

This chain links TRBV6-4 with TRBJ2-1, with D possibly matching TRBD2 (6 bases). CDR3 length: 16 amino acids. Trimming stripped 2 bases from V and 0 bases from J, with 11 bases between. Germline V lookup: CDR1 MRHNA, CDR2 SNTAGT. The CDR3 reads CASSDTGTHSYNEQFF. The CDR3 DNA sequence: TGTGCCAGCAGTGACACCGGGACTCACTCCTACAATGAGCAGTTCTTC.

The chain joins TRBV11-2 to TRBJ1-2; D may be TRBD1 (6 bases). This CDR3 contains 17 residues. With 0 bases removed from V and 2 bases from J, the gap between germline ends came to 16 bases. CDR1 SGHAT and CDR2 FQNNGV come from the germline V gene. This CDR3 reads CASSLDEWQGKNYGYTF. The DNA for the CDR3 is TGTGCCAGCAGCTTAGATGAATGGCAGGGGAAGAACTATGGCTACACCTTC. The full variable domain, completed using reference TRBV11-2 and TRBJ1-2, is EAGVAQSPRYKIIEKRQSVAFWCNPISGHATLYWYQQILGQGPKLLIQFQNNGVVDDSQLPKDRFSAERLKGVDSTLKIQPAKLEDSAVYLCASSLDEWQGKNYGYTFGSGTRLTVV.